This T cell receptor (beta chain) was observed in a study of CD8+ T cells in alopecia areata. About the study: The drug, oral tofacitinib, was given to treated patients at 5 to 10 mg twice daily.

The sequencing template was cDNA reverse transcribed from extracted RNA. Libraries were prepared by immunoSEQ multiplex PCR; TCRdb keeps only in-frame clonotypes and omits some of them. This sample has roughly 120,000 clones; 58% occur once, and the top ten carry nearly 30%. Treatment defined: oral pan-JAK inhibitor, 5-10 mg twice daily. This CDR3 contains 16 residues. Trimming pared 3 bases from V and 5 bases from J, leaving 19 bases between. Germline V gene lookup returns CDR1 SEHNR and CDR2 FQNEAQ (reference sequence). The receptor's source is a human donor with alopecia areata. This chain links TRBV7-9 with TRBJ1-2, with D uncertain. The source was CD8+ T cells sorted from blood, collected at week 4, from a patient treated with tofacitinib. The CDR3, as DNA: TGTGCCAGCAGCTTGCCCAGGTTGTGGAAAGGGTATGGCTACACCTTC. It codes for CASSLPRLWKGYGYTF.